These 16 T cell receptor beta chains were all obtained from the same sample, sequenced in a study of beta chain features in type 1 diabetes. Every isolated RNA sample was fully reverse transcribed, so sequencing captured expressed TCRB transcripts. Using immunoSEQ multiplex PCR, the repertoire was profiled, and TCRdb retains in-frame clones only, with some absent. Counted here are fewer than 650,000 clones, roughly a sixth occurring once; the ten biggest clones make up roughly 0.098%. Sequencing used naive CD4+ T cells from blood. The receptors stem from a man between 18 and 35 years old in good health.

This clone was recorded a few times. The chain uses TRBV5-1 and TRBJ2-1, with D perhaps TRBD1 (6 bases). Trimming pared 0 bases from V and 7 bases from J, leaving 14 bases between. This CDR3 spans 15 amino acids. Germline lookup yields CDR1 SGHRS and CDR2 YFSETQ. The CDR3 nucleotides read TGCGCCAGCAGCTTGGAAGGGTGGGGACAAAATGAGCAGTTCTTC. Translation: CASSLEGWGQNEQFF.

As DNA, the CDR3 is TGTGCCAGCAGTTTGAGAACAGGGAAAGGCAATCAGCCCCAGCATTTT. Residues: CASSLRTGKGNQPQHF. The chain links TRBV27 to TRBJ1-5; D is perhaps TRBD1 (6 bases). The CDR3 has 16 amino acids. The V and J ends lost 3 bases and 2 bases respectively, with 14 bases between them. CDR1 and CDR2 (germline): MNHEY, SMNVEV (reference sequence).

V usage is TRBV7-2 and J usage is TRBJ1-4, with unresolved D. With 5 bases removed from V and 3 bases from J, the gap between germline ends came to 10 bases. CDR3 length: 14 amino acids. CDR1 is SGHTA and CDR2 is FQGNSA in the germline V gene. The CDR3 DNA follows: TGTGCCAGCAGCCCTACAGAGGCTAATGAAAAACTGTTTTTT. Its translation is CASSPTEANEKLFF. Full variable domain (missing parts from reference TRBV7-2 and TRBJ1-4): GAGVSQSPSNKVTEKGKDVELRCDPISGHTALYWYRQSLGQGLEFLIYFQGNSAPDKSGLPSDRFSAERTGGSVSTLTIQRTQQEDSAVYLCASSPTEANEKLFFGSGTQLSVL.

As concerns this clone: This CDR3 is also generated by other DNA sequences in the sample. The rearrangement joins TRBV28 to TRBJ2-1, with TRBD1 identical over 10 bases. There are 15 residues in the CDR3. From germline, CDR1 is MDHEN and CDR2 SYDVKM. Germline trimming cut 4 bases from V and 7 bases from J; bases unmatched to any gene: 7. CDR3 loop: CASSSPGQGRNEQFF. The CDR3 nucleotides are TGTGCCAGCAGTTCGCCGGGACAGGGGCGGAATGAGCAGTTCTTC. Drawing the rest from reference TRBV28 and TRBJ2-1, the complete variable domain is DVKVTQSSRYLVKRTGEKVFLECVQDMDHENMFWYRQDPGLGLRLIYFSYDVKMKEKGDIPEGYSVSREKKERFSLILESASTNQTSMYLCASSSPGQGRNEQFFGPGTRLTVL.

This rearrangement joins TRBV6-5 to TRBJ1-1; tentative D call: TRBD1 (6 bases). Germline V gene sequence: CDR1 MNHEY, CDR2 SVGAGI. Trimming took 5 bases from V and 1 from J, leaving 11 bases between them. This CDR3 has 14 residues. The CDR3 loop reads CASSRWDKNTEAFF. Written as DNA, the CDR3 is TGTGCCAGCAGTCGGTGGGACAAGAACACTGAAGCTTTCTTT.

This chain joins TRBV5-5 and TRBJ1-6, with TRBD1 matching over 7 bases. The trim removed 6 bases at V and 7 bases at J, leaving 10 bases unmatched. There are 15 residues in the CDR3. CDR1 and CDR2 from the germline V gene are SGHKS and YYEKEE (reference sequence). The CDR3: CASTTWGQYNSPLHF. CDR3 DNA sequence: TGTGCCAGCACCACCTGGGGACAGTACAATTCACCCCTCCACTTT.

In its sample, this clone was seen a few times. V is TRBV7-8 and J is TRBJ2-1, with D hard to call. Germline V gene lookup returns CDR1 SGHVS and CDR2 FQNEAQ. This CDR3 has 13 residues. Deletions cut 5 bases from V and 1 base from J, with 6 bases between. The CDR3 DNA sequence: TGTGCCAGCAGCATGGGTTCCTACAATGAGCAGTTCTTC. Translating it yields CASSMGSYNEQFF.

The chain has TRBV19 and TRBJ2-7; a weak D match, TRBD1 (6 bases). With 3 bases removed from V and 4 bases from J, the gap between germline ends came to 10 bases. There are 13 residues in the CDR3. The germline CDR1 and CDR2 sequences are LNHDA and SQIVND (reference sequence). The CDR3 loop reads CASSMVGGYEQYF. The CDR3 DNA follows: TGTGCCAGTAGTATGGTAGGGGGTTACGAGCAGTACTTC.

A few counts support this clone. J is TRBJ1-1 and V is TRBV7-9; TRBD1 aligns across 7 bases. The V gene's germline CDR1 is SEHNR and CDR2 FQNEAQ (reference sequence). The CDR3 is 14 amino acids. The junction had 6 bases not matched to a gene; V was cut back by 5 bases and J by 3 bases. CDR3 bases: TGTGCCAGCAGCGTCACAGGGGATCACACTGAAGCTTTCTTT. Translating it yields CASSVTGDHTEAFF.

The rearrangement joins TRBV10-3 to TRBJ1-6; no reliable D call. Germline CDR1 reads ENHRY; CDR2 reads SYGVKD. The CDR3 covers 14 residues. Deletions cut 2 bases from V and 6 bases from J, with 8 bases between. This CDR3 is CAISEPRGNSPLHF. CDR3 bases: TGTGCCATCAGTGAGCCTCGGGGTAATTCACCCCTCCACTTT.

The sample holds a few counts of this clone. The rearrangement uses TRBV6-1 and TRBJ2-1; 10 nucleotides align to TRBD2. The CDR3 runs 15 residues. V lost 6 bases to trimming and J lost 7 bases; unmatched junction nucleotides: 9. Germline V CDR1 and CDR2: MNHNS, SASEGT. CDR3 in DNA: TGTGCCAGCAGGATGGGGCTAGCGGGAGTAAATGAGCAGTTCTTC. Protein product: CASRMGLAGVNEQFF.

This clone showed up just a few times. The chain has TRBV29-1 and TRBJ1-2; unclear D gene. V was shortened by 6 bases and J by 4 bases, with 12 bases between the two germline ends. CDR3 length: 12 residues. CDR1 and CDR2 from the germline V gene are SQVTM and ANQGSEA. CDR3 nucleotides: TGCAGCGTCGGACCGGTAGCCTATGGCTACACCTTC. Translated, it gives CSVGPVAYGYTF.

There are a few counts of this clone. The CDR3 here is CASTHGRGNTGELFF. The CDR3 DNA follows: TGTGCCAGCACCCATGGGCGGGGGAACACCGGGGAGCTGTTTTTT. V and J are TRBV7-2 and TRBJ2-2; a weak D match, TRBD2 (6 bases). The CDR3 totals 15 residues. Trimming took off 7 bases at V and 1 base at J, with 13 bases between the two ends. Germline CDR1 is SGHTA and CDR2 is FQGNSA.

This clone came up a few times. This sequence joins TRBV4-3 and TRBJ2-5; 9 positions agree with TRBD1. This CDR3 has 15 amino acids. After removal of 4 bases from V and 4 bases from J, the junction contained 7 bases not matched to a gene. The germline gives CDR1 LGHNA, CDR2 YSLEER. CDR3 coding DNA: TGCGCCAGCAGCCCAGGACAGGGGCCCACAGAGACCCAGTACTTC. Translation: CASSPGQGPTETQYF.

The chain has TRBV5-4 and TRBJ2-3; D remains ambiguous. The V gene's germline CDR1 is SGHNT and CDR2 YYREEE (reference sequence). The CDR3 runs 14 residues. The V gene lost 4 bases and the J gene lost 2 bases, with 11 bases spanning the gap. The chain's CDR3 is CASSKEGVTDTQYF. The CDR3 DNA follows: TGTGCCAGCAGCAAGGAAGGTGTCACAGATACGCAGTATTTT.

This chain uses TRBV29-1 with TRBJ1-2; a weak D match, TRBD1 (6 bases). The ends were cut back, 6 bases at V and 3 bases at J, with 20 bases in the middle. Per germline, CDR1 SQVTM and CDR2 ANQGSEA. This CDR3 is 15 amino acids long. CDR3 region: CSVEEVGAQYYGYTF. In DNA, the CDR3 is TGCAGCGTCGAGGAAGTGGGGGCGCAGTACTATGGCTACACCTTC. Together with reference TRBV29-1 and TRBJ1-2, the CDR3 gives the full variable domain: SAVISQKPSRDICQRGTSLTIQCQVDSQVTMMFWYRQQPGQSLTLIATANQGSEATYESGFVIDKFPISRPNLTFSTLTVSNMSPEDSSIYLCSVEEVGAQYYGYTFGSGTRLTVV.